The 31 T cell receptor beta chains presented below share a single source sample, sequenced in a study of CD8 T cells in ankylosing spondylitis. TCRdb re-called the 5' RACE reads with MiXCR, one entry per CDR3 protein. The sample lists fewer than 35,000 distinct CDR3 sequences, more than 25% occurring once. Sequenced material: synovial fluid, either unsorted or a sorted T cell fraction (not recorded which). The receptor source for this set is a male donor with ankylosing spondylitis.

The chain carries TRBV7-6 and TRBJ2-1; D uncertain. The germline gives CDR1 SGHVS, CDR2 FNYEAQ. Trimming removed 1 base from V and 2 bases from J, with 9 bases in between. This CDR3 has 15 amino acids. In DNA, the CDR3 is TGTGCCAGCAGCTTAGACCAGTCAACCTACAATGAGCAGTTCTTC. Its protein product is CASSLDQSTYNEQFF. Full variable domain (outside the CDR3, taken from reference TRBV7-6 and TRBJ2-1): GAGVSQSPRYKVTKRGQDVALRCDPISGHVSLYWYRQALGQGPEFLTYFNYEAQQDKSGLPNDRFSAERPEGSISTLTIQRTEQRDSAMYRCASSLDQSTYNEQFFGPGTRLTVL.

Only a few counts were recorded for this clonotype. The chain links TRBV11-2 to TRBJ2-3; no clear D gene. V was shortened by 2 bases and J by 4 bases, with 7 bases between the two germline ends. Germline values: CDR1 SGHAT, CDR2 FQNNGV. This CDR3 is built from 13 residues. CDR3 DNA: TGTGCCAGCAGCTTAAAGAGGTCAGATACGCAGTATTTT. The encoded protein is CASSLKRSDTQYF.

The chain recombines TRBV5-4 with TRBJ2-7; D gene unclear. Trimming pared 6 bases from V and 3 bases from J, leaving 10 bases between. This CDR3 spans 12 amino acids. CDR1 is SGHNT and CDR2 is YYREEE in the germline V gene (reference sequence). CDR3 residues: CASIFQNYEQYF. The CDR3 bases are TGTGCCAGCATCTTTCAAAACTACGAGCAGTACTTC.

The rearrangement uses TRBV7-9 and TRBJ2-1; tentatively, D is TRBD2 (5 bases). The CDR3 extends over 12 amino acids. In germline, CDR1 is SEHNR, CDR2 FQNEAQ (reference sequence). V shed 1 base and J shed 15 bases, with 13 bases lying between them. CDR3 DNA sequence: TGTGCCAGCAGCTTAGGTCGCACTAGTACGTTCTTC. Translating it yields CASSLGRTSTFF.

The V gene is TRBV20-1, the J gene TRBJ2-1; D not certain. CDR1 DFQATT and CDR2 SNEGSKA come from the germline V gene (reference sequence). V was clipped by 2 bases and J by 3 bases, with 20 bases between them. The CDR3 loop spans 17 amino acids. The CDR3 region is CSARPPLWGSFYNEQFF. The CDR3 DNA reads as TGCAGTGCTAGACCACCTCTCTGGGGTTCATTCTACAATGAGCAGTTCTTC.

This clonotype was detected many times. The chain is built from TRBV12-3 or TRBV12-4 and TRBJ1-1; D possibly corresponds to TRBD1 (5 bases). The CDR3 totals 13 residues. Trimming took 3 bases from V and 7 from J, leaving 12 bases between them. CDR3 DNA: TGTGCCAGCAGTTTCGGGGGGGGAAGTGAAGCTTTCTTT. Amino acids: CASSFGGGSEAFF.

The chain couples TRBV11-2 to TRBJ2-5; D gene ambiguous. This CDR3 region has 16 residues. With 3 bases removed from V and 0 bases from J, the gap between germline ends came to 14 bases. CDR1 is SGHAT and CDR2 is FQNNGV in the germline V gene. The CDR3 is CASSLALGRYQETQYF. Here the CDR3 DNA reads TGTGCCAGCAGCTTGGCATTGGGAAGGTACCAAGAGACCCAGTACTTC.

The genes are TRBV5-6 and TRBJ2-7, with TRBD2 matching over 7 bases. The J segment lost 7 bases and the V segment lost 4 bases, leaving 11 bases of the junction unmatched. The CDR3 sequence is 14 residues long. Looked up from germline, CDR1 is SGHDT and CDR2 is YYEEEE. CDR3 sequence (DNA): TGTGCCAGCAGCCTTAACCTAGGGAGGGAGGAGCAGTACGTC. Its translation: CASSLNLGREEQYV.

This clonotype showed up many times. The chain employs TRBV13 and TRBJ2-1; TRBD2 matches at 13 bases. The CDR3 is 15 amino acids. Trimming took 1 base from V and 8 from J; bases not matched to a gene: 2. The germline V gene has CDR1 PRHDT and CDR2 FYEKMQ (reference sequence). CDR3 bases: TGTGCCAGCAGCTTAGAACTAGCGGGAGGGGATGAGCAGTTCTTC. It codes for CASSLELAGGDEQFF.

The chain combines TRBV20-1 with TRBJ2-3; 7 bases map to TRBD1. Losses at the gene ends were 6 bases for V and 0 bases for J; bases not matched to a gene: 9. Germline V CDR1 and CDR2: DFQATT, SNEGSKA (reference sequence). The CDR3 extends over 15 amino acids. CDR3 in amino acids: CSADRTGDSTDTQYF. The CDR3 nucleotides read TGCAGTGCGGACCGGACAGGTGATAGCACAGATACGCAGTATTTT.

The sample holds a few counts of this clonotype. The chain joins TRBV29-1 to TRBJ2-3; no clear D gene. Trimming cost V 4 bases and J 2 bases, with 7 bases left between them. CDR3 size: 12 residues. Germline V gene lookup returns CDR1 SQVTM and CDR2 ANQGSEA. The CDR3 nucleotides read TGCAGCGTTGCGCTTCACACAGATACGCAGTATTTT. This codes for CSVALHTDTQYF.

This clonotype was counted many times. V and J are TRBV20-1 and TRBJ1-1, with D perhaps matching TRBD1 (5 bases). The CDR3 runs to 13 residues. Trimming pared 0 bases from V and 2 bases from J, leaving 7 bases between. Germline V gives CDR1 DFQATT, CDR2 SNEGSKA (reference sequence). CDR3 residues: CSARDTGNTEAFF. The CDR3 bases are TGCAGTGCTAGAGATACAGGAAACACTGAAGCTTTCTTT.

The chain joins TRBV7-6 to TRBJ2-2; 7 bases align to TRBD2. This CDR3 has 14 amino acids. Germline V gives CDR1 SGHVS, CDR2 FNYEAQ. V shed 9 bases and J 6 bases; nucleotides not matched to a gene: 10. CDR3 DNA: TGTGCCAGGGGCGGGGGTAGGTACTCCGGGGAGCTGTTTTTT. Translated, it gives CARGGGRYSGELFF.

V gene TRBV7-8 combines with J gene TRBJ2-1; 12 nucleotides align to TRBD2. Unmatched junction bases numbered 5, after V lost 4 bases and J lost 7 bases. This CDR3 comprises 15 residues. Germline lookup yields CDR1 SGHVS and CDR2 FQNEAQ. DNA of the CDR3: TGTGCCAGCAGCTCTACTAGCGGGAGGATAAATGAGCAGTTCTTC. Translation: CASSSTSGRINEQFF.

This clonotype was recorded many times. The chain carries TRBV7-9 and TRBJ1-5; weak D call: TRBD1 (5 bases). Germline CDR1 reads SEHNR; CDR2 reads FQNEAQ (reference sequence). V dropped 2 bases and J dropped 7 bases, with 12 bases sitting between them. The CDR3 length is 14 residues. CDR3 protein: CASSLSGPGQPQHF. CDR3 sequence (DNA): TGTGCCAGCAGCTTATCGGGGCCGGGGCAGCCCCAGCATTTT.

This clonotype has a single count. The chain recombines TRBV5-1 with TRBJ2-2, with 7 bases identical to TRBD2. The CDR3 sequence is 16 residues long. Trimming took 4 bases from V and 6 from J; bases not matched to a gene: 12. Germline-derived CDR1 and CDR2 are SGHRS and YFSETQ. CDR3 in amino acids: CASSISGGRVAGELFF. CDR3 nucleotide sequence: TGCGCCAGCAGCATTTCCGGCGGGAGAGTCGCCGGGGAGCTGTTTTTT.

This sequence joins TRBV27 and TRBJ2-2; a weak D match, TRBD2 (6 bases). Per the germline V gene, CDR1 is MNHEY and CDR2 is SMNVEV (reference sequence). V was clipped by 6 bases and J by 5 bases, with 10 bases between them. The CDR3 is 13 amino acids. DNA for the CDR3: TGTGCCAGCAGCCCCGGGAGAACCGGGGAGCTGTTTTTT. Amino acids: CASSPGRTGELFF.

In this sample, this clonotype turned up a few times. As DNA, the CDR3 is TGCAGCGTGAGACAGTCATTTAACTATGGCTACACCTTC. Protein: CSVRQSFNYGYTF. This chain connects TRBV29-1 to TRBJ1-2, with a weak D call TRBD1 (5 bases). Per the germline V gene, CDR1 is SQVTM and CDR2 is ANQGSEA. This CDR3 is 13 amino acids long. Deletions cut 6 bases from V and 1 base from J, with 12 bases between. The variable domain in full, completed from reference TRBV29-1 and TRBJ1-2, reads SAVISQKPSRDICQRGTSLTIQCQVDSQVTMMFWYRQQPGQSLTLIATANQGSEATYESGFVIDKFPISRPNLTFSTLTVSNMSPEDSSIYLCSVRQSFNYGYTFGSGTRLTVV.

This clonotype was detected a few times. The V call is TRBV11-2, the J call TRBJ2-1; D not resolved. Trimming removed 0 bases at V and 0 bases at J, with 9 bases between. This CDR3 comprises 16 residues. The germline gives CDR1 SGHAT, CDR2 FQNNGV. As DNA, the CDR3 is TGTGCCAGCAGCTTAGATCTATCAGTCTCCTACAATGAGCAGTTCTTC. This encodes CASSLDLSVSYNEQFF.

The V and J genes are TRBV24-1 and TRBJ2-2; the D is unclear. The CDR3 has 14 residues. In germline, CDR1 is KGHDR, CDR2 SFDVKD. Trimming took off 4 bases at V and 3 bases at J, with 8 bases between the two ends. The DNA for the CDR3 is TGTGCCACCAGTGAGTCTAGGTACACCGGGGAGCTGTTTTTT. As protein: CATSESRYTGELFF.

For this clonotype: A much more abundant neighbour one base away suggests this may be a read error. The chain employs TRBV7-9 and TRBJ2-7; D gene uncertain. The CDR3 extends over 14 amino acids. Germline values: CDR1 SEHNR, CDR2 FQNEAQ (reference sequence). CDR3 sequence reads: CASILEKTVYEQYF. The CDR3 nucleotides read TGTGCCAGCATCTTAGAAAAGACGGTCTACGAGCAGTACTTC.

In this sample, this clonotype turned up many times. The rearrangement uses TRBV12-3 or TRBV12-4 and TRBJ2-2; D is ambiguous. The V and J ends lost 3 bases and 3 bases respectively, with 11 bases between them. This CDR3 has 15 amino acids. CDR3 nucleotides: TGTGCCAGCAGTTTCTTGGATAGAGACACCGGGGAGCTGTTTTTT. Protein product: CASSFLDRDTGELFF.

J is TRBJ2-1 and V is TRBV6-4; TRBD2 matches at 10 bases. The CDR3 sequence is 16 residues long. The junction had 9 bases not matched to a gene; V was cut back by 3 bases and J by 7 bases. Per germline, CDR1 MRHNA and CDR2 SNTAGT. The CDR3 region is CASSEAGTSASNEQFF. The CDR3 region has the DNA TGTGCCAGCAGTGAGGCCGGGACTAGCGCCTCTAATGAGCAGTTCTTC.

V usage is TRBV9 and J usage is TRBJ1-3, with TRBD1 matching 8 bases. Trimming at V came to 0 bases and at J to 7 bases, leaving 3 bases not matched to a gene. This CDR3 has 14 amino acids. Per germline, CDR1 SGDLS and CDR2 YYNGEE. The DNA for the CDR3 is TGTGCCAGCAGCGTAGGGCAGGGGGCCAACACCATATATTTT. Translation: CASSVGQGANTIYF. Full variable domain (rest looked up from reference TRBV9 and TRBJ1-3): DSGVTQTPKHLITATGQRVTLRCSPRSGDLSVYWYQQSLDQGLQFLIQYYNGEERAKGNILERFSAQQFPDLHSELNLSSLELGDSALYFCASSVGQGANTIYFGEGSWLTVV.

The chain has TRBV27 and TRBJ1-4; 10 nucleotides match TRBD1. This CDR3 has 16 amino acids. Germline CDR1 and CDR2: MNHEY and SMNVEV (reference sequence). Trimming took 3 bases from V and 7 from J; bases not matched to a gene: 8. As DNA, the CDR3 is TGTGCCAGCAGTTTTGCGCCGGGACAGGGGAGTGAAAAACTGTTTTTT. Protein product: CASSFAPGQGSEKLFF.

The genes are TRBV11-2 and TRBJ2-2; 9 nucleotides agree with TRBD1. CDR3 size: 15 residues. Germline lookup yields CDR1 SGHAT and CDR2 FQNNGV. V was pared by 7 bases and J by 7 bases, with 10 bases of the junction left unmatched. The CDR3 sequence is CASTPRTGEGGELFF. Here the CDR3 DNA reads TGTGCCAGCACCCCCCGGACAGGGGAGGGCGGGGAGCTGTTTTTT.

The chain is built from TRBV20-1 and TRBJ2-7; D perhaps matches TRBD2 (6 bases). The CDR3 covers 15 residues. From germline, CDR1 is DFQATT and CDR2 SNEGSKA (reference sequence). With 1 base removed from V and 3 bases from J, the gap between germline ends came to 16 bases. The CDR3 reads CSARAFRDSHYEQYF. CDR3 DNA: TGCAGTGCTAGAGCTTTCCGGGACTCACACTACGAGCAGTACTTC.

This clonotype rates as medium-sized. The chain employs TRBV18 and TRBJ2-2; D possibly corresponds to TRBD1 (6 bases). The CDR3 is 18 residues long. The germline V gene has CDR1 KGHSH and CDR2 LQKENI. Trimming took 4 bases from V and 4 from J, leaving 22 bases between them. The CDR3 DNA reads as TGTGCCAGCTCACAACTGACAGGAGACCCCCAGTTCACCGGGGAGCTGTTTTTT. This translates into CASSQLTGDPQFTGELFF.

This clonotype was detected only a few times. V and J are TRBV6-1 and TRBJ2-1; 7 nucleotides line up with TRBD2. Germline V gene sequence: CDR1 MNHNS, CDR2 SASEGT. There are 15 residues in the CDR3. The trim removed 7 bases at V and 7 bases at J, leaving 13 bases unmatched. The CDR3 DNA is TGTGCCAGCATCGAGAGCGCGGCTAGCGGAAATGAGCAGTTCTTC. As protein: CASIESAASGNEQFF.

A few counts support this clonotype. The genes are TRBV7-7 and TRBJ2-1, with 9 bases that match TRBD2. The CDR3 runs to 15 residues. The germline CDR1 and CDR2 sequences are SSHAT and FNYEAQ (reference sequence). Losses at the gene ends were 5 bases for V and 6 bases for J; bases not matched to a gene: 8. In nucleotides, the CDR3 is TGTGCCAGCAGCCTAGGGGCGGGAGGGCGCAATGAGCAGTTCTTC. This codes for CASSLGAGGRNEQFF.

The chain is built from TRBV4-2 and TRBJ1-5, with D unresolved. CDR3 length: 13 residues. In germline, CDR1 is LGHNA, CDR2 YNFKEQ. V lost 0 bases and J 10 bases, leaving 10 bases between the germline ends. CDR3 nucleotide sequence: TGTGCCAGCAGCCAAGATCCCCCACAACCCCAGCATTTT. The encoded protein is CASSQDPPQPQHF.